The source of this T cell receptor beta chain is a study of beta chain features in type 1 diabetes. At least ten counts were recorded for this clone. Its cognate antigen is unknown. General study points: In the patient group, naive, central memory and Treg TCRB repertoires seemed more alike than in the healthy donor group.

V lost 10 bases and J lost 0; bases outside the gene matches: 7. Germline CDR1 SGHTA, CDR2 FQGNSA. CDR3 length: 14 residues. All of the isolated RNA was reverse transcribed, so expressed TCRB transcripts were sequenced. Clones were read by immunoSEQ multiplex PCR, and TCRdb kept only the in-frame ones, dropping some. In the table there are 150,000 to 180,000 clones, about 7.3% of which are singletons. Staining for CD45RO/CCR7/CD25/CD127/CD95/CD27 allowed sorting of CD4+ naive, central memory, regulatory and stem cell-like memory cells. The gene calls are TRBV7-2 and TRBJ2-7; the match to TRBD1 covers 9 bases. The sequenced sample consisted of central memory CD4+ T cells from blood. The clonotype originates from a man younger than 35 in good health. CDR3 nucleotides: TGTGCCACCAAGAGGACAGGGGACTCCTACGAGCAGTACTTC. Amino acids: CATKRTGDSYEQYF.